These 4 T cell receptor beta chains were all obtained from the same sample, sequenced in a study of neurological immune-mediated disorders. TCRdb reprocessed the 5' RACE reads with MiXCR, giving one entry per CDR3 protein. The sample includes more than 55,000 distinct CDR3 sequences, more than 9.5% of them seen just once. Time point of the sample: longitudinal time-point 2. The sequenced material came from PBMCs. The receptors were gathered from a man between 25 and 39 years old in good health.

This clonotype showed up many times. This chain links TRBV12-3 or TRBV12-4 with TRBJ2-1, with 7 bases matching TRBD2. CDR3 size: 15 residues. Trimming took 3 bases from V and 4 from J; bases not matched to a gene: 6. The CDR3 nucleotides are TGTGCCAGCAGTTTCGACGCTAGCGGATACAATGAGCAGTTCTTC. Translation: CASSFDASGYNEQFF.

In its sample, this clonotype was seen many times. The chain employs TRBV7-8 and TRBJ1-1; no firm D call. The length of the CDR3 is 13 residues. Germline loops: CDR1 SGHVS, CDR2 FQNEAQ. V gave up 3 bases and J gave up 1 base, with 6 bases separating them. The CDR3 loop reads CASSFAANTEAFF. CDR3 bases: TGTGCCAGCAGCTTCGCAGCGAACACTGAAGCTTTCTTT. Full variable domain (outside the CDR3, taken from reference TRBV7-8 and TRBJ1-1): GAGVSQSPRYKVAKRGQDVALRCDPISGHVSLFWYQQALGQGPEFLTYFQNEAQLDKSGLPSDRFFAERPEGSVSTLKIQRTQQEDSAVYLCASSFAANTEAFFGQGTRLTVV.

This clonotype was counted many times. The chain combines TRBV7-2 with TRBJ2-7; 10 bases match TRBD2. J was trimmed by 1 base and V by 4 bases; bases with no gene match: 4. The length of the CDR3 is 15 residues. The V gene's germline CDR1 is SGHTA and CDR2 FQGNSA. The CDR3 reads CASSSSSGGSYEQYF. The CDR3 region has the DNA TGTGCCAGCAGCTCTTCTAGCGGGGGATCCTACGAGCAGTACTTC. The entire variable domain, with the rest obtained from reference TRBV7-2 and TRBJ2-7, is as follows: GAGVSQSPSNKVTEKGKDVELRCDPISGHTALYWYRQSLGQGLEFLIYFQGNSAPDKSGLPSDRFSAERTGGSVSTLTIQRTQQEDSAVYLCASSSSSGGSYEQYFGPGTRLTVT.

This clonotype has ten or more counts. The chain links TRBV2 to TRBJ2-3, with 8 bases that match TRBD1. There are 15 residues in the CDR3. V shed 6 bases, J shed 7 bases, and the junction held 12 bases outside the gene matches. CDR1 is SNHLY, CDR2 FYNNEI, per germline. The CDR3 sequence: CASSVDRANTNTQYF. The CDR3 DNA reads as TGTGCCAGCAGCGTGGACAGGGCCAACACGAATACGCAGTATTTT.